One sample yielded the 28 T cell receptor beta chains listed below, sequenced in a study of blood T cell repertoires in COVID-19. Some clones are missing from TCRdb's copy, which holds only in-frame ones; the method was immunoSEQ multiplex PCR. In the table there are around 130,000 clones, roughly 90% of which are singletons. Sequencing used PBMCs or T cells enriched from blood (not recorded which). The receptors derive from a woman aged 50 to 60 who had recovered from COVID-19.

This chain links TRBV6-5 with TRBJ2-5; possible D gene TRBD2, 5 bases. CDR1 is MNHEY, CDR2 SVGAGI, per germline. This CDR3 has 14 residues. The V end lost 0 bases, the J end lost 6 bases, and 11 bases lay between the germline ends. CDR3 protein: CASSYSGLAQTQYF. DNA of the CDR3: TGTGCCAGCAGTTACTCGGGCCTAGCCCAGACCCAGTACTTC.

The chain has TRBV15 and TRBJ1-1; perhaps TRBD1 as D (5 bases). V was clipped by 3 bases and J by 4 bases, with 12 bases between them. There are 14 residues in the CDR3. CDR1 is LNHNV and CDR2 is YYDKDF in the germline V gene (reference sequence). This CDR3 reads CATSRAGRGTEAFF. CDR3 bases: TGTGCCACCAGCAGGGCCGGGAGGGGCACTGAAGCTTTCTTT.

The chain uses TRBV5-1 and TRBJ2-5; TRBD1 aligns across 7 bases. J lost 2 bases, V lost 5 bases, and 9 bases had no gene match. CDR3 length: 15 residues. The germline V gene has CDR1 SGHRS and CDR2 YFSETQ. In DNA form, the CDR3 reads TGCGCCAGCAGAGGGCAGGGGGAACCTCAAGAGACCCAGTACTTC. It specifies CASRGQGEPQETQYF.

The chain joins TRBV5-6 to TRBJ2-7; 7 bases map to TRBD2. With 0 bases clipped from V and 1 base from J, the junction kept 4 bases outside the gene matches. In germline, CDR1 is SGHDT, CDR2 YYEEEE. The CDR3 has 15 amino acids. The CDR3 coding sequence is TGTGCCAGCAGCTTGGGTCTAGCGGCTTCCTACGAGCAGTACTTC. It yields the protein CASSLGLAASYEQYF.

CDR3 bases: TGTGCCAGCAGCGTAAACAGGGCGGATGGCTACACCTTC. Protein sequence: CASSVNRADGYTF. The V call is TRBV9, the J call TRBJ1-2, with a tentative D call TRBD1 (6 bases). V was cut by 1 base and J by 6 bases, with 10 bases left in between. CDR3 size: 13 residues. CDR1 and CDR2 from the germline V gene are SGDLS and YYNGEE.

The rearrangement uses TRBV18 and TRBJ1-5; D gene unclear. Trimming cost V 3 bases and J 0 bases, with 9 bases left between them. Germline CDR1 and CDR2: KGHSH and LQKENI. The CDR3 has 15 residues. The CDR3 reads CASSPPTTSNQPQHF. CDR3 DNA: TGTGCCAGCTCACCTCCGACAACTAGCAATCAGCCCCAGCATTTT.

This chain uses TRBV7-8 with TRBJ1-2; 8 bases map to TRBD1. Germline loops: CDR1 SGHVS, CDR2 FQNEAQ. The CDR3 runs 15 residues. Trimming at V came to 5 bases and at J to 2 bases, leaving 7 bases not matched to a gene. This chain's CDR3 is CASSPQGAANYGYTF. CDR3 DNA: TGTGCCAGCAGCCCGCAGGGGGCTGCGAACTATGGCTACACCTTC. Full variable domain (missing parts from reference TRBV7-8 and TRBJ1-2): GAGVSQSPRYKVAKRGQDVALRCDPISGHVSLFWYQQALGQGPEFLTYFQNEAQLDKSGLPSDRFFAERPEGSVSTLKIQRTQQEDSAVYLCASSPQGAANYGYTFGSGTRLTVV.

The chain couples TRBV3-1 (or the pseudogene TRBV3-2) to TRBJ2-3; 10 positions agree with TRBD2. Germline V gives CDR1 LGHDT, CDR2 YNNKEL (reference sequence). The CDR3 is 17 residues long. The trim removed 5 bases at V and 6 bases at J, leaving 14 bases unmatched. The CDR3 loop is CASSFPALAGAADTQYF. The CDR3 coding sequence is TGTGCCAGCAGCTTCCCGGCGCTAGCGGGGGCAGCCGATACGCAGTATTTT.

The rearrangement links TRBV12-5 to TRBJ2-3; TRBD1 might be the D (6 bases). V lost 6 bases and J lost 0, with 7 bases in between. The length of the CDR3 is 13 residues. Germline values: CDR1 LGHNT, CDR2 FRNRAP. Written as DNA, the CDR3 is TGTGCTAGTGGACAGGGAAGCACAGATACGCAGTATTTT. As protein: CASGQGSTDTQYF.

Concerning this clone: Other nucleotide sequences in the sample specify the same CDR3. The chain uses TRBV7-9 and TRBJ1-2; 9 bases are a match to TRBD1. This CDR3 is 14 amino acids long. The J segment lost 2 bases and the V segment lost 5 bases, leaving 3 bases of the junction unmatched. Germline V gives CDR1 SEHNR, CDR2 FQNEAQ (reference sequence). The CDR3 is CASSLGQGNYGYTF. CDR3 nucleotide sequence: TGTGCCAGCAGCCTAGGACAGGGGAACTATGGCTACACCTTC.

The chain's CDR3 is CASRRQGAQGNTIYF. The CDR3 DNA is TGTGCCAGCAGACGACAGGGGGCGCAAGGAAACACCATATATTTT. This rearrangement joins TRBV6-5 to TRBJ1-3; 10 bases are shared with TRBD1. This CDR3 comprises 15 residues. The V gene's germline CDR1 is MNHEY and CDR2 SVGAGI. J was trimmed by 4 bases and V by 6 bases; bases with no gene match: 6.

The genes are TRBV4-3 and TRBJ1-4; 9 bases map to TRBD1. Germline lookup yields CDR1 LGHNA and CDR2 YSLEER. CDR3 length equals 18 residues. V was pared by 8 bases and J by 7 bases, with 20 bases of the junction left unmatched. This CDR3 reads CASGKAGTGMFPGEKLFF. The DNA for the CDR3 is TGCGCCAGCGGAAAAGCTGGGACAGGGATGTTTCCAGGTGAAAAACTGTTTTTT.

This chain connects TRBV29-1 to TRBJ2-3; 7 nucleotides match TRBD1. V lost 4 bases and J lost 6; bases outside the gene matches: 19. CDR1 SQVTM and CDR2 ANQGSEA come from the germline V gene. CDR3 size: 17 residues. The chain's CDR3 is CSVGQTTGQILTDTQYF. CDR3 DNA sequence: TGCAGCGTTGGGCAAACGACAGGGCAAATTTTAACGGATACGCAGTATTTT.

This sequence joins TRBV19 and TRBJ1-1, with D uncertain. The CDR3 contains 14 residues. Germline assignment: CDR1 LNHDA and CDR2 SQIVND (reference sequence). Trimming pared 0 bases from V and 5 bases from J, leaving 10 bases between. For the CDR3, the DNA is TGTGCCAGTAGTATAGAGCCAGGATCGACTGAAGCTTTCTTT. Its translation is CASSIEPGSTEAFF.

The CDR3: CASSPTGGGTDTQYF. CDR3 sequence (DNA): TGCGCCAGCAGCCCGACAGGGGGTGGCACAGATACGCAGTATTTT. This rearrangement joins TRBV5-1 to TRBJ2-3; 9 nucleotides match TRBD1. The CDR3 is 15 amino acids. V gave up 4 bases and J gave up 1 base; unmatched junction bases: 4. Germline V lookup: CDR1 SGHRS, CDR2 YFSETQ.

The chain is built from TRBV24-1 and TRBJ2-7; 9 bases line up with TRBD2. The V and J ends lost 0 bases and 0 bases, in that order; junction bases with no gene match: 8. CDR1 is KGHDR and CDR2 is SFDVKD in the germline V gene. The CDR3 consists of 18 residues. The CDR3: CATSDLTASGETSYEQYF. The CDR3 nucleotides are TGTGCCACCAGTGATTTGACGGCTAGCGGGGAAACCTCCTACGAGCAGTACTTC.

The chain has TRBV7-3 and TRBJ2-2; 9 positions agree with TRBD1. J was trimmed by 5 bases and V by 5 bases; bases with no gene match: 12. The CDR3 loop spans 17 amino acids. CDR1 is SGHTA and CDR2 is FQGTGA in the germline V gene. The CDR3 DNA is TGTGCCAGCAGCCGAACCCGACAGGGGGTATTGACCGGGGAGCTGTTTTTT. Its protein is CASSRTRQGVLTGELFF.

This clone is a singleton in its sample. DNA for the CDR3: TGTGCCAGCAGCTTAACACAGGGGTCCTACGAGCAGTACTTC. Amino acids: CASSLTQGSYEQYF. The rearrangement links TRBV7-2 to TRBJ2-7; TRBD1 matches at 7 bases. Germline V CDR1 and CDR2: SGHTA, FQGNSA. With V trimmed by 2 bases and J by 1 base, 2 bases remained unmatched. This CDR3 region has 14 residues.

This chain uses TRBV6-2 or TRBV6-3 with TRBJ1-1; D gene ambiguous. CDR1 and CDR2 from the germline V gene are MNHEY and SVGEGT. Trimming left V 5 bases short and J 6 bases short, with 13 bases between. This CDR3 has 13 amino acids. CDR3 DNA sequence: TGTGCCAGCAGTCCCCCCGGGGTTTCTGAAGCTTTCTTT. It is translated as CASSPPGVSEAFF.

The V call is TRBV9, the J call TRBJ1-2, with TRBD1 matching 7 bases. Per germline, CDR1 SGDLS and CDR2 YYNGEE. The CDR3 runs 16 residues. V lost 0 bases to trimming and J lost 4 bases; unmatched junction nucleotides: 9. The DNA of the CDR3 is TGTGCCAGCAGCGTAGACTTGTCAGGGGGTAGCTATGGCTACACCTTC. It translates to CASSVDLSGGSYGYTF.

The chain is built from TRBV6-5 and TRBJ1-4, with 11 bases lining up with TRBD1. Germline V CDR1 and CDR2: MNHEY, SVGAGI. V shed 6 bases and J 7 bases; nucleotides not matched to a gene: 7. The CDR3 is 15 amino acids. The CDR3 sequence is CASRLAGQGGEKLFF. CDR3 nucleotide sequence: TGTGCCAGCAGACTAGCGGGACAGGGGGGTGAAAAACTGTTTTTT.

The CDR3 sequence is CASSLGGDLNTEAFF. The CDR3 region has the DNA TGTGCCAGCAGCTTGGGCGGAGATCTGAACACTGAAGCTTTCTTT. This chain links TRBV5-5 with TRBJ1-1, with D hard to call. CDR3 length equals 15 residues. Germline V gives CDR1 SGHKS, CDR2 YYEKEE (reference sequence). Trimming took off 0 bases at V and 0 bases at J, with 9 bases between the two ends.

CDR3 DNA: TGTGCCAGCAGCTTACCGGGACAGAAACTGTTTTTT. This codes for CASSLPGQKLFF. The chain links TRBV11-3 to TRBJ1-4; the match to TRBD1 covers 7 bases. Unmatched junction bases numbered 2, after V lost 2 bases and J lost 11 bases. There are 12 residues in the CDR3. Looked up from germline, CDR1 is SGHNT and CDR2 is YENEEA.

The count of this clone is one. The CDR3 spells CASTRQGTSYEQYF. CDR3 in DNA: TGTGCCAGCACAAGGCAGGGGACCTCCTACGAGCAGTACTTC. The chain has TRBV6-5 and TRBJ2-7, with TRBD1 as a possible D gene (6 bases). CDR3 length: 14 residues. Germline CDR1 reads MNHEY; CDR2 reads SVGAGI. V was trimmed by 7 bases and J by 0 bases, leaving 13 bases between them.

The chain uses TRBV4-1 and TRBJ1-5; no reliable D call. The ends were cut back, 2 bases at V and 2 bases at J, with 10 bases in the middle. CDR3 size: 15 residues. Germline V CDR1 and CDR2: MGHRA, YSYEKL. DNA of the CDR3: TGCGCCAGCAGCCAACAACTCGGGGGCAATCAGCCCCAGCATTTT. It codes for CASSQQLGGNQPQHF.

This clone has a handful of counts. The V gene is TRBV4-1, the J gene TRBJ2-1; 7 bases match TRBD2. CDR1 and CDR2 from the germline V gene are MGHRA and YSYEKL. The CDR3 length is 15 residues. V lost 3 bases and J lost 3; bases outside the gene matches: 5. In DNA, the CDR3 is TGCGCCAGCAGCCACCTGGGGGGGGACTACAATGAGCAGTTCTTC. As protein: CASSHLGGDYNEQFF.

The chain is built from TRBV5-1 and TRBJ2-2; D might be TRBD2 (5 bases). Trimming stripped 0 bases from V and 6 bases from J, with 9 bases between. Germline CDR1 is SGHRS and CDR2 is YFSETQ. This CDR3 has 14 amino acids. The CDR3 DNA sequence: TGCGCCAGCAGCTTGGCTAGCCGCTCCGGGGAGCTGTTTTTT. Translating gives CASSLASRSGELFF.

The CDR3 region has the DNA TGTGCCACTTCGCGGGGGGGCGTCTACGAGCAGTACTTC. Its translation is CATSRGGVYEQYF. J is TRBJ2-7 and V is TRBV19; 9 nucleotides align to TRBD2. This CDR3 is built from 13 residues. The V and J ends lost 10 bases and 3 bases, in that order; junction bases with no gene match: 7. Germline V gene sequence: CDR1 LNHDA, CDR2 SQIVND (reference sequence).